Following are 14 T cell receptor beta chains from one sample sequenced in a study of cytomegalovirus exposure and HLA in healthy donors. The PCR used 60 Vbeta and 13 Jbeta primers. Clones were sequenced by immunoSEQ multiplex PCR, and TCRdb holds only the in-frame ones, with some missing. Of some 130,000 clones in the sample, about 80% were seen once. The sample comprised PBMCs. Source of these receptors: a man aged 25-40 years in good health and CMV-seronegative.

The V and J genes are TRBV13 and TRBJ2-2; D gene uncertain. The V and J ends lost 5 bases and 7 bases respectively, with 11 bases between them. This CDR3 region has 13 residues. Germline V lookup: CDR1 PRHDT, CDR2 FYEKMQ (reference sequence). CDR3 loop: CASSPRVDGELFF. The DNA for the CDR3 is TGTGCCAGCAGCCCTCGTGTAGACGGGGAGCTGTTTTTT.

Only one count was recorded for this clone. This rearrangement joins TRBV13 to TRBJ2-7, with D perhaps TRBD1 (7 bases). Trimming left V 5 bases short and J 0 bases short, with 23 bases between. CDR1 and CDR2 from the germline V gene are PRHDT and FYEKMQ (reference sequence). CDR3 length: 18 amino acids. The CDR3 nucleotides read TGTGCCAGCAGCCTTACCACAGGGGCAGGGAGGCGCTCCTACGAGCAGTACTTC. Translating it yields CASSLTTGAGRRSYEQYF.

The chain joins TRBV5-4 to TRBJ1-1; weak D call: TRBD1 (5 bases). Trimming removed 3 bases from V and 1 base from J, with 19 bases in between. The CDR3 is 17 amino acids. CDR1 is SGHNT, CDR2 YYREEE, per germline (reference sequence). DNA for the CDR3: TGTGCCAGCAGCTCCTCTTGGGGGAGGGAGGGGAACACTGAAGCTTTCTTT. It yields the protein CASSSSWGREGNTEAFF.

The rearrangement uses TRBV13 and TRBJ2-3; no clear D gene. V lost 3 bases, J lost 1 base, and 8 bases lay in between. The germline V gene has CDR1 PRHDT and CDR2 FYEKMQ (reference sequence). This CDR3 contains 14 residues. The CDR3 protein is CASSLEPRTDTQYF. The CDR3 bases are TGTGCCAGCAGCTTGGAGCCTCGCACAGATACGCAGTATTTT.

The chain links TRBV2 to TRBJ2-7, with D possibly being TRBD1 (6 bases). Looked up from germline, CDR1 is SNHLY and CDR2 is FYNNEI. V lost 3 bases and J lost 6, with 15 bases in between. CDR3 length: 14 residues. This CDR3 reads CASSEEQGLREQYF. The CDR3 coding sequence is TGTGCCAGCAGTGAGGAACAGGGTCTTCGCGAGCAGTACTTC.

V is TRBV11-3 and J is TRBJ2-2; 8 nucleotides line up with TRBD2. J was trimmed by 5 bases and V by 6 bases; bases with no gene match: 8. The germline CDR1 and CDR2 sequences are SGHNT and YENEEA. There are 15 residues in the CDR3. In DNA, the CDR3 is TGTGCCAGCAGTTTGAGCGGGAGTAGTACCGGGGAGCTGTTTTTT. It encodes CASSLSGSSTGELFF.

This chain connects TRBV6-5 to TRBJ1-2, with D perhaps matching TRBD1 (6 bases). Trimming left V 7 bases short and J 4 bases short, with 16 bases between. The CDR3 extends over 14 amino acids. Germline assignment: CDR1 MNHEY and CDR2 SVGAGI. CDR3 loop: CASKGGRTLYGYTF. Here the CDR3 DNA reads TGTGCCAGCAAAGGGGGTAGGACCCTCTATGGCTACACCTTC.

This clone was counted a few times. The chain links TRBV6-1 to TRBJ2-7; no reliable D call. Trimming took 5 bases from V and 1 from J, leaving 9 bases between them. In germline, CDR1 is MNHNS, CDR2 SASEGT. The CDR3 runs 13 residues. CDR3 sequence reads: CASSPDLSYEQYF. Here the CDR3 DNA reads TGTGCCAGCAGTCCCGACTTATCCTACGAGCAGTACTTC.

J is TRBJ1-1 and V is TRBV28; TRBD1 might be the D (6 bases). The ends were cut back, 6 bases at V and 4 bases at J, with 12 bases in the middle. The CDR3 runs to 13 residues. Germline CDR1 and CDR2: MDHEN and SYDVKM. The CDR3 sequence is CASRAQGSTEAFF. The CDR3 coding sequence is TGTGCCAGCAGAGCCCAGGGGTCCACTGAAGCTTTCTTT.

DNA for the CDR3: TGTGCCAGCTCACCACGTGGAGGTGGCGAGCAGTACTTC. Translation: CASSPRGGGEQYF. The V call is TRBV18, the J call TRBJ2-7, with D perhaps matching TRBD2 (5 bases). Germline CDR1 KGHSH, CDR2 LQKENI. The length of the CDR3 is 13 residues. The germline V and J ends were trimmed by 1 base and 6 bases, with 10 bases remaining between them.

The V call is TRBV5-1, the J call TRBJ2-5; D possibly corresponds to TRBD2 (5 bases). CDR1 is SGHRS and CDR2 is YFSETQ in the germline V gene. V was shortened by 4 bases and J by 2 bases, with 9 bases between the two germline ends. CDR3 length equals 13 residues. CDR3: CASSRGSQETQYF. DNA of the CDR3: TGCGCCAGCAGCCGGGGATCGCAAGAGACCCAGTACTTC.

CDR3 sequence reads: CASRAQGTDYGYTF. CDR3 DNA sequence: TGTGCCAGCAGGGCACAGGGGACGGACTATGGCTACACCTTC. V gene TRBV6-5 combines with J gene TRBJ1-2, with 7 bases lining up with TRBD1. Germline assignment: CDR1 MNHEY and CDR2 SVGAGI. This CDR3 comprises 14 residues. Unmatched junction bases numbered 7, after V lost 6 bases and J lost 3 bases.

This clone ranks as medium-sized. This chain joins TRBV19 and TRBJ1-1; D not certain. This CDR3 region has 11 residues. The germline CDR1 and CDR2 sequences are LNHDA and SQIVND (reference sequence). The V and J ends lost 9 bases and 5 bases respectively, with 10 bases between them. CDR3: CASDDSTEAFF. The CDR3 DNA sequence: TGTGCCAGCGATGACTCGACTGAAGCTTTCTTT.

This chain connects TRBV6-5 to TRBJ1-2; possibly TRBD1 for D (6 bases). Germline loops: CDR1 MNHEY, CDR2 SVGAGI. Between the trimmed V and J ends, which lost 2 bases and 2 bases, there was a span of 15 bases. CDR3 length equals 16 residues. CDR3 DNA sequence: TGTGCCAGCAGTTACAACGATCAGGGGCCGAACTATGGCTACACCTTC. It is translated as CASSYNDQGPNYGYTF.